This T cell receptor beta chain came from a study of beta chain features in type 1 diabetes. Points on this clone: Its antigen is not identified.

The CDR3 runs 14 residues. The germline V gene encodes CDR1 SEHNR and CDR2 FQNEAQ (reference sequence). V was clipped by 2 bases and J by 2 bases, with 7 bases between them. General study findings and limits: A moderate, significant TCRB CDR3 shortening appeared in type 1 diabetes across four CD4+ subsets. PCR may have favored shorter templates equally in patients and controls. Sequencing of cDNA might inflate the share of cells that strongly express TCR. Patients showed naive, central memory and Treg TCRB repertoires that appeared more similar than those of healthy donors.

Expressed TCRB transcripts were sequenced after all isolated RNA was converted to cDNA. The average output of naive, central memory and regulatory T cell samples was approximately 3.6 million reads. Clones were sequenced by immunoSEQ multiplex PCR, and TCRdb holds only the in-frame ones, with some missing. The sample includes about 660,000 clones, over 12% of them seen just once. This TCR came from a man aged 18 to 30 with type 1 diabetes. The specimen sequenced was naive CD4+ T cells from blood. The chain joins TRBV7-9 to TRBJ1-3; D gene ambiguous. CDR3 residues: CASSLQDPGNTIYF. The DNA of the CDR3 is TGTGCCAGCAGCTTACAAGACCCTGGAAACACCATATATTTT.